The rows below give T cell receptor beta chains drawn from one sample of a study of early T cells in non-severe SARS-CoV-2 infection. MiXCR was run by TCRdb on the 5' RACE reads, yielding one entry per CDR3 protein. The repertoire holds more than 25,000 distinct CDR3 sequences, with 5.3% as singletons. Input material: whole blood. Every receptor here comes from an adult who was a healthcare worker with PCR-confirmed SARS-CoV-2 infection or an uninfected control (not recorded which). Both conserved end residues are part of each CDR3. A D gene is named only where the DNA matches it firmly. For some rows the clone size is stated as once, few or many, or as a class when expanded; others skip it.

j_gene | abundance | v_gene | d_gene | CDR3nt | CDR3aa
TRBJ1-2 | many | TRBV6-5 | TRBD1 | TGTGCCAGCAGGATACAGGGGGCCTATGGCTACACCTTC | CASRIQGAYGYTF
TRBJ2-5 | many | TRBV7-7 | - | TGTGCCAGCAGCTTTAGCCCGGGAGAGACCCAGTACTTC | CASSFSPGETQYF
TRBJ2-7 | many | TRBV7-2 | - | TGTGCCAGCAGCCCACAAGGACTCGAGCAGTACTTC | CASSPQGLEQYF
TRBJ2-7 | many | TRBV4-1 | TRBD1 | TGCGCCAGCAGCCGAGGGGCAGGGGGCCAGAGGGGTTACGAGCAGTACTTC | CASSRGAGGQRGYEQYF
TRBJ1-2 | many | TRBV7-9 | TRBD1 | TGTGCCAGCAGCTTGGGGACAGCCCCTCTTGATGGCTACACCTTC | CASSLGTAPLDGYTF
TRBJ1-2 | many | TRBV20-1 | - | TGCAGAACGTCCGGGACAAGCTCATATGGGAACACCTTC | CRTSGTSSYGNTF
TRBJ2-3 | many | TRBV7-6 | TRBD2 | TGTGCCAGCAGCAATAGCGGGAACACAGATACGCAGTATTTT | CASSNSGNTDTQYF
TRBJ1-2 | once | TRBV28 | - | TGTGCCAGCAGTTTAGGAGGATCGGATGGCTACACCTTC | CASSLGGSDGYTF
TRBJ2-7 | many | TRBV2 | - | TGTGCCAGCACCGCCGAGCCGCAATCCTACGAGCAGTACTTC | CASTAEPQSYEQYF
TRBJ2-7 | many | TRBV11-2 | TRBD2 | TGTGCCAGCAGCTTCGCGGGAGGGCCAAGCTACGAGCAGTACTTC | CASSFAGGPSYEQYF
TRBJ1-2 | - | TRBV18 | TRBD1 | TGTGCCAGCTCACAAAGTAACAGGGGAAACTATGGCTACACCTTC | CASSQSNRGNYGYTF
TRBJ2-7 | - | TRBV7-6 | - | TGTGCCAGCAGCTTAACTATCGACAGTCCCTACGAGCAGTACTTC | CASSLTIDSPYEQYF
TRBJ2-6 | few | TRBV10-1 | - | TGCGCCAGCAGTGAGTCACGGACGTTATCTGGGGCCAACGTCCTGACTTTC | CASSESRTLSGANVLTF
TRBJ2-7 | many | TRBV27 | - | TGTGCCAGCAGCTCCGGACAGTCGCCTGACTACGAGCAGTACTTC | CASSSGQSPDYEQYF
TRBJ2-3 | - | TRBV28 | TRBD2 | TGTGCCAGCCTCGGACTAGCGGGTTCCACAGATACGCAGTATTTT | CASLGLAGSTDTQYF
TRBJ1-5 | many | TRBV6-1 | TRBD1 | TGTGCCAGCAGTGTCGAGGGGGCGCGGGCTTTT | CASSVEGARAF
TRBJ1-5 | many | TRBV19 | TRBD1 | TGTGCCAGTAGTATATTGGACAGGGGGCTATATCAGCCCCAGCATTTT | CASSILDRGLYQPQHF
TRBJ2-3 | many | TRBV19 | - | TGTGCCAGTAGCACTCCGGGACGGCCCACAGATACGCAGTATTTT | CASSTPGRPTDTQYF
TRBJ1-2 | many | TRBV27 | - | TGTGCCAGCAGTTTTAACTATGGCTACACCTTC | CASSFNYGYTF
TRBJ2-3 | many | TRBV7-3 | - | TGTGCCAGCAGCTTAAGGCCTAGCACAGATACGCAGTATTTT | CASSLRPSTDTQYF
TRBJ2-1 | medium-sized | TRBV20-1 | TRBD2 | TGCAGTGCTCCTACCCCGTGGGGCGGGAGAAATGATGAGCAGTTCTTC | CSAPTPWGGRNDEQFF